These 5 T cell receptor beta chains were sequenced from one sample in a study of human T cells and chemical hapten exposure. The time point here: healthy volunteer bleed at 2 weeks. Unfractionated whole blood was the source from which total RNA was extracted. Each CDR3 protein is one row after TCRdb ran MiXCR on the RACE reads. The sample comprises about 130,000 distinct CDR3 sequences, roughly 9.5% of which are singletons, and 1.5% to 2% rests with the top ten. The specimen was whole blood. The receptors were sampled from a male donor in good health. Some clones in this sample may be carry-over from other donors' samples.

The gene calls are TRBV20-1 and TRBJ1-1; possibly TRBD1 for D (6 bases). V was pared by 1 base and J by 3 bases, with 12 bases between. The CDR3 extends over 14 amino acids. Germline V lookup: CDR1 DFQATT, CDR2 SNEGSKA (reference sequence). The CDR3 sequence is CSARVGAADTEAFF. The CDR3 DNA reads TGCAGTGCTAGAGTGGGGGCGGCCGACACTGAAGCTTTCTTT.

This chain connects TRBV27 to TRBJ1-2, with 7 bases matching TRBD1. The CDR3 is 15 amino acids. Losses at the gene ends were 5 bases for V and 3 bases for J; bases not matched to a gene: 9. Germline loops: CDR1 MNHEY, CDR2 SMNVEV (reference sequence). The CDR3 loop reads CASSDRERVDYGYTF. CDR3 in DNA: TGTGCCAGCAGTGACAGGGAACGGGTGGACTATGGCTACACCTTC.

This clonotype showed up just a few times. The chain combines TRBV19 with TRBJ2-6, with TRBD1 matching over 8 bases. Looked up from germline, CDR1 is LNHDA and CDR2 is SQIVND (reference sequence). Trimming took 5 bases from V and 0 from J; bases not matched to a gene: 9. This CDR3 is built from 18 residues. CDR3 sequence: CASSPPGTGLSGANVLTF. DNA for the CDR3: TGTGCCAGTAGTCCTCCCGGGACAGGACTCTCTGGGGCCAACGTCCTGACTTTC.

This clonotype was recorded a few times. The chain has TRBV6-2 or TRBV6-3 and TRBJ2-2; D possibly corresponds to TRBD2 (5 bases). Germline V gene data show CDR1 as MNHEY and CDR2 as SVGEGT. The CDR3 covers 18 residues. The ends were cut back, 0 bases at V and 1 base at J, with 15 bases in the middle. In DNA form, the CDR3 reads TGTGCCAGCAGTTACTCTATCCTGGACTTCGGGAACACCGGGGAGCTGTTTTTT. It encodes CASSYSILDFGNTGELFF.

V usage is TRBV25-1 and J usage is TRBJ1-2; no firm D call. Per the germline V gene, CDR1 is MGHDK and CDR2 is SYGVNS. This CDR3 contains 14 residues. V dropped 0 bases and J dropped 8 bases, with 13 bases sitting between them. CDR3 amino acids: CASSEYEVRAGYTF. DNA of the CDR3: TGTGCCAGCAGTGAATACGAGGTTCGGGCAGGCTACACCTTC.